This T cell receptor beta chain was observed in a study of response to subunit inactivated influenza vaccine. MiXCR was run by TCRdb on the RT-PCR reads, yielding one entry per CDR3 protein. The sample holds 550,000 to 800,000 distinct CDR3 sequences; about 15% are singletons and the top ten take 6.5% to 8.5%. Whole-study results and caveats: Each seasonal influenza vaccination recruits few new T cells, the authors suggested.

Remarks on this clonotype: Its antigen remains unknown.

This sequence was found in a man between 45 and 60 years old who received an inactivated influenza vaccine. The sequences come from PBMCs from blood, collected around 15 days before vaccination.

CDR3 DNA sequence: TGTGCCAGCAGCCAAACCCGCCCTGGGACCCAGTACTTC. The encoded protein is CASSQTRPGTQYF. The chain couples TRBV7-2 to TRBJ2-5; D remains ambiguous. V gave up 5 bases and J gave up 7 bases, with 14 bases separating them. The V gene's germline CDR1 is SGHTA and CDR2 FQGNSA. The CDR3 extends over 13 amino acids.